Below, 15 T cell receptor beta chains from the same sample are listed, as sequenced in a study of CD4 T cells in relation to SARS-CoV-2 and coronaviruses. These receptors are not linked to any known antigen. Unexposed donor CD4+ T cells date from 2011-2018, before the COVID-19 pandemic. Isolation of CD4+ T cells took place after 10 days in culture. Some clones are missing from TCRdb's copy, which holds only in-frame ones; the method was immunoSEQ multiplex PCR. The data show 20,000 to 25,000 clones, with around three quarters seen just once and approximately 13% held by the top ten. The sample was CD4+ T cells from PBMCs, cultured in vitro. Source of these receptors: a human donor in good health.

This clone has a single count. This sequence joins TRBV2 and TRBJ1-4; perhaps TRBD1 as D (6 bases). This CDR3 is built from 14 residues. Trimming cost V 7 bases and J 5 bases, with 14 bases left between them. In germline, CDR1 is SNHLY, CDR2 FYNNEI. Written as DNA, the CDR3 is TGTGCCAGCACTCCCGGACAGTTAAATGAAAAACTGTTTTTT. It encodes CASTPGQLNEKLFF.

This clone was observed a single time. V usage is TRBV10-3 and J usage is TRBJ2-1, with a weak D call TRBD2 (5 bases). In germline, CDR1 is ENHRY, CDR2 SYGVKD. The V end lost 6 bases, the J end lost 9 bases, and 15 bases lay between the germline ends. This CDR3 spans 13 amino acids. CDR3: CAIRSPLGGEQFF. DNA for the CDR3: TGTGCCATCAGGTCCCCATTAGGAGGTGAGCAGTTCTTC.

This clone was counted between two and nine times. This chain joins TRBV12-5 and TRBJ1-2; the D gene is possibly TRBD1 (6 bases). With 0 bases removed from V and 4 bases from J, the gap between germline ends came to 18 bases. The CDR3 totals 17 residues. Germline-derived CDR1 and CDR2 are LGHNT and FRNRAP. The CDR3 loop reads CASGLVSRGTSFYGYTF. The DNA for the CDR3 is TGTGCTAGTGGTTTGGTAAGCCGTGGGACAAGCTTCTATGGCTACACCTTC.

The chain uses TRBV19 and TRBJ2-1; 8 nucleotides align to TRBD1. J lost 3 bases, V lost 8 bases, and 12 bases had no gene match. Germline V CDR1 and CDR2: LNHDA, SQIVND (reference sequence). The CDR3 length is 16 residues. The CDR3 nucleotides are TGTGCCAGTGGGAAACCGGGACAGGCTCTCTACAATGAGCAGTTCTTC. It codes for CASGKPGQALYNEQFF.

The J gene is TRBJ1-1, the V gene TRBV7-9; possibly TRBD1 for D (5 bases). The CDR3 totals 13 residues. The germline V and J ends were trimmed by 7 bases and 0 bases, with 9 bases remaining between them. The V gene's germline CDR1 is SEHNR and CDR2 FQNEAQ (reference sequence). The CDR3 DNA is TGTGCCAGCATGGGGCAGTTGAACACTGAAGCTTTCTTT. Translated, it gives CASMGQLNTEAFF.

The CDR3 reads CASSRSLTEAFF. The CDR3, as DNA: TGTGCCAGCAGCCGCTCTCTCACTGAAGCTTTCTTT. The chain employs TRBV11-2 and TRBJ1-1, with D unclear. Germline V gene lookup returns CDR1 SGHAT and CDR2 FQNNGV. CDR3 length equals 12 residues. V was shortened by 5 bases and J by 4 bases, with 8 bases between the two germline ends.

The chain employs TRBV5-1 and TRBJ2-2; D ambiguous. Per germline, CDR1 SGHRS and CDR2 YFSETQ. The CDR3 has 12 amino acids. The ends were cut back, 4 bases at V and 4 bases at J, with 5 bases in the middle. DNA of the CDR3: TGCGCCAGCAGCCCGGGCACCGGGGAGCTGTTTTTT. Protein sequence: CASSPGTGELFF.

V usage is TRBV10-3 and J usage is TRBJ2-3; 12 bases fit TRBD2. This CDR3 has 15 amino acids. The germline CDR1 and CDR2 sequences are ENHRY and SYGVKD. V lost 10 bases and J lost 1; bases outside the gene matches: 6. The CDR3 loop reads CATSGRGNGTDTQYF. In nucleotides, the CDR3 is TGTGCCACTAGCGGGAGGGGTAACGGCACAGATACGCAGTATTTT.

The chain uses TRBV6-4 and TRBJ1-1; tentative D call: TRBD1 (5 bases). The CDR3 runs to 13 residues. Trimming took off 6 bases at V and 3 bases at J, with 11 bases between the two ends. Germline V gives CDR1 MRHNA, CDR2 SNTAGT. CDR3: CASSREGYTEAFF. The CDR3 DNA is TGTGCCAGCAGCCGGGAGGGGTACACTGAAGCTTTCTTT.

The sample holds a few counts of this clone. The chain couples TRBV19 to TRBJ2-7; maybe TRBD2 (6 bases). V lost 8 bases to trimming and J lost 3 bases, with 11 bases between them. This CDR3 is 12 amino acids long. From germline, CDR1 is LNHDA and CDR2 SQIVND (reference sequence). The chain's CDR3 is CASRGGNYEQYF. The CDR3, as DNA: TGTGCCAGTCGTGGAGGGAACTACGAGCAGTACTTC.

The V gene is TRBV19, the J gene TRBJ1-5, with D tentatively TRBD1 (5 bases). The germline CDR1 and CDR2 sequences are LNHDA and SQIVND (reference sequence). Between the trimmed V and J ends, which lost 5 bases and 4 bases, there was a span of 12 bases. This CDR3 spans 14 amino acids. CDR3 residues: CASSLSGPNQPQHF. CDR3 sequence (DNA): TGTGCCAGTAGTCTTTCAGGGCCGAATCAGCCCCAGCATTTT.

In its sample, this clone was seen once. The chain is built from TRBV5-1 and TRBJ2-1; D unclear. The CDR3 is made up of 15 amino acids. The V gene lost 0 bases and the J gene lost 7 bases, with 14 bases spanning the gap. The germline V gene encodes CDR1 SGHRS and CDR2 YFSETQ. CDR3 loop: CASSLGGSSFNEQFF. CDR3 nucleotides: TGCGCCAGCAGCTTGGGGGGATCTAGTTTTAATGAGCAGTTCTTC.

V and J are TRBV30 and TRBJ1-4; D not resolved. The CDR3 is 12 amino acids. Per the germline V gene, CDR1 is GTSNPN and CDR2 is SVGIG (reference sequence). V was shortened by 0 bases and J by 7 bases, with 6 bases between the two germline ends. The chain's CDR3 is CAWSVLVEKLFF. CDR3 coding DNA: TGTGCCTGGAGTGTACTAGTTGAAAAACTGTTTTTT.

The chain uses TRBV10-3 and TRBJ1-5; D gene unclear. The CDR3 totals 13 residues. CDR1 is ENHRY, CDR2 SYGVKD, per germline. The V end was cut by 3 bases, the J end by 3 bases, with 6 bases between. The CDR3 loop reads CAISDRDNQPQHF. For the CDR3, the DNA is TGTGCCATCAGTGACAGAGACAATCAGCCCCAGCATTTT.

The chain carries TRBV6-4 and TRBJ2-1, with D possibly TRBD1 on 6 matching bases. The CDR3 covers 17 residues. V lost 3 bases and J 0 bases, leaving 15 bases between the germline ends. Germline assignment: CDR1 MRHNA and CDR2 SNTAGT. In DNA, the CDR3 is TGTGCCAGCAGTGAACAGGGTGGGCAACTCTCCTACAATGAGCAGTTCTTC. Amino acids: CASSEQGGQLSYNEQFF.